What follows are 9 T cell receptor beta chains derived from one specimen sequenced in a study of neoadjuvant nivolumab and ipilimumab in lung cancer. Assay used: immunoSEQ multiplex PCR; TCRdb lists only in-frame clones, some missing. This table holds over a thousand clones, 80% found once. The sequences come from tumor tissue, collected before neoadjuvant nivolumab, alone or with ipilimumab. The receptors derive from an adult with non-small cell lung cancer.

A word on this clone: Relative to the germline gene, one junction end is altered; a read error may explain this. Additional DNA sequences in this sample encode the identical CDR3. The chain recombines TRBV5-1 with TRBJ2-5; 7 positions agree with TRBD2. The CDR3 contains 15 residues. The germline V gene has CDR1 SGHRS and CDR2 YFSETQ. The CDR3 sequence is CASAPASGKQETQYF. Here the CDR3 DNA reads TGCGCCAGCGCCCCTGCTAGCGGTAAACAAGAGACACAGTACTTC.

This chain links TRBV5-5 with TRBJ1-2; no clear D gene. Trimming took 4 bases from V and 0 from J, leaving 13 bases between them. The CDR3 length is 15 residues. Germline V gives CDR1 SGHKS, CDR2 YYEKEE (reference sequence). The CDR3 region has the DNA TGTGCCAGCAGCCCAGGTTTAACAGCTAACTATGGCTACACCTTC. Translating gives CASSPGLTANYGYTF.

The chain recombines TRBV29-1 with TRBJ1-2; 8 nucleotides match TRBD1. The CDR3 is 12 amino acids. Germline CDR1 reads SQVTM; CDR2 reads ANQGSEA. V lost 6 bases to trimming and J lost 8 bases; unmatched junction nucleotides: 8. The CDR3 DNA is TGCAGCGTGGAGACAGGGGACGGCGGCTACACCTTC. Encoded protein: CSVETGDGGYTF.

The chain couples TRBV4-3 to TRBJ2-3; 8 positions match TRBD2. The CDR3 spans 17 residues. Germline V gives CDR1 LGHNA, CDR2 YSLEER. V was pared by 1 base and J by 3 bases, with 9 bases of the junction left unmatched. Here the CDR3 DNA reads TGCGCCAGCAGCCAAGTCGGAGCGGGAGAGGGTACAGATACGCAGTATTTT. Translating it yields CASSQVGAGEGTDTQYF.

The chain has TRBV4-2 and TRBJ2-7, with 7 positions matching TRBD2. With V trimmed by 4 bases and J by 5 bases, 14 bases remained unmatched. In germline, CDR1 is LGHNA, CDR2 YNFKEQ. There are 16 residues in the CDR3. CDR3 sequence: CASSPFLGGSGHEQYF. CDR3 bases: TGTGCCAGCAGCCCCTTCCTCGGCGGGAGCGGCCACGAGCAGTACTTC.

This clone was picked up a small number of times. The chain uses TRBV18 and TRBJ1-3; 8 nucleotides agree with TRBD1. CDR1 KGHSH and CDR2 LQKENI come from the germline V gene. V was clipped by 0 bases and J by 0 bases; unmatched bases: 4. This CDR3 spans 17 amino acids. CDR3 in DNA: TGTGCCAGCTCACCACCGGGACAGGCTAGCTCTGGAAACACCATATATTTT. Translating it yields CASSPPGQASSGNTIYF.

The chain carries TRBV19 and TRBJ2-7, with D perhaps TRBD1 (5 bases). V was cut by 3 bases and J by 0 bases, with 15 bases left in between. Germline V gene sequence: CDR1 LNHDA, CDR2 SQIVND (reference sequence). This CDR3 has 16 amino acids. The CDR3: CASSIGARARSYEQYF. CDR3 nucleotide sequence: TGTGCCAGTAGTATTGGTGCCAGGGCCCGCTCCTACGAGCAGTACTTC.

The chain carries TRBV10-2 and TRBJ2-7; 7 positions agree with TRBD1. Germline V gene sequence: CDR1 WSHSY, CDR2 SAAADI. V was clipped by 6 bases and J by 0 bases; unmatched bases: 5. The CDR3 is 14 amino acids. For the CDR3, the DNA is TGCGCCAGCAGCGAGGGACAGAGCTCCTACGAGCAGTACTTC. As protein: CASSEGQSSYEQYF.

The gene calls are TRBV15 and TRBJ1-5; D gene uncertain. The CDR3 is 14 residues long. V lost 0 bases and J lost 6, with 9 bases in between. CDR1 LNHNV and CDR2 YYDKDF come from the germline V gene (reference sequence). CDR3 protein: CATSRETSGQPQHF. The CDR3 DNA sequence: TGTGCCACCAGCAGAGAAACTTCAGGTCAGCCCCAGCATTTT.